This T cell receptor (beta chain) was observed in a study of T cell repertoires in aging, cancer and after chemotherapy. This CDR3 has 15 amino acids. Trimming took 1 base from V and 7 from J, leaving 17 bases between them. The germline V gene encodes CDR1 MDHEN and CDR2 SYDVKM. A mixed TRB-A/B primer pool amplified rearranged TRB by multiplex touch-down PCR. One entry per CDR3 protein, called by TCRdb with MiXCR from the multiplex PCR reads. Here the sample spans fewer than 2,000 distinct CDR3 sequences, roughly a quarter being singletons. Study results and limitations: In cancer patients, declining TCR diversity with age involved lost richness and lost evenness. Across the chemotherapy interval, each cancer cohort showed higher median generation probability, suggesting thymic rebound.

Points on this clonotype: Its antigen is unknown.

The template was genomic DNA from peripheral blood, not RNA. The source material was blood. The chain employs TRBV28 and TRBJ2-7, with a tentative D call TRBD2 (6 bases). This receptor was taken from a human donor with a solid tumor. CDR3 coding DNA: TGTGCCAGCAGTTTATCGCGTCTAAATGGGGGGGAGCAGTACTTC. Its protein product is CASSLSRLNGGEQYF.